This T cell receptor beta chain was documented in a study of cytomegalovirus exposure and HLA in healthy donors. Study findings and constraints: Available immune exposure information was restricted to CMV serostatus only.

The PCR made use of 60 Vbeta and 13 Jbeta primers. Measured with immunoSEQ multiplex PCR; TCRdb has only the in-frame clones, and not every one. The sample comprises under 200,000 clones, around three quarters of which are singletons, and around 5.4% rests with the top ten. Trimming took 3 bases from V and 2 from J; bases not matched to a gene: 2. Germline loops: CDR1 MNHEY, CDR2 SMNVEV (reference sequence). This CDR3 spans 14 amino acids. With respect to this clone: Its matching antigen is unknown.

The genes are TRBV27 and TRBJ1-2, with 8 bases that match TRBD1. The source material was PBMCs. This receptor was taken from a man aged 40-55 years in good health and CMV-seronegative. CDR3 coding DNA: TGTGCCAGCAGTTTCAGGGGGCCCAACTATGGCTACACCTTC. It codes for CASSFRGPNYGYTF.